This TCR beta chain was retrieved from a study of beta chain features in type 1 diabetes. Study-level background: Comparable age, gender and cell yields were observed in patients relative to healthy donors.

There are a few counts of this clone. As yet, its antigen is unknown. Whole-study results and caveats: People with Type 1 diabetes carried modestly yet significantly shorter TCRB CDR3s in all four CD4+ subsets.

Since all of the isolated RNA was reverse transcribed, expressed TCRB transcripts were what got sequenced. Produced via immunoSEQ multiplex PCR; TCRdb's table is partial and in-frame only. Of 680,000 or so clones listed, under 15% were seen once; the top ten hold 0.02% to 0.025%. V lost 4 bases and J lost 2; bases outside the gene matches: 11. The CDR3 covers 16 residues. Looked up from germline, CDR1 is SGHRS and CDR2 is YFSETQ. This clonotype was obtained from a man aged 18 to 29 with type 1 diabetes. The material sequenced was naive CD4+ T cells from blood. V and J are TRBV5-1 and TRBJ2-5, with 7 bases matching TRBD1. The DNA of the CDR3 is TGCGCCAGCAGCCCCGGGACAGACCTCCAACAAGAGACCCAGTACTTC. Translated, it gives CASSPGTDLQQETQYF.